Shown below are 15 T cell receptor beta chains from a single sample sequenced in a study of blood T cell repertoires in COVID-19. The assay was immunoSEQ multiplex PCR, and TCRdb's table has in-frame clones only and misses some. Found here are 120,000 or so clones, over 75% of them singletons; the top ten hold about 27%. Input material: peripheral blood. The receptor source for this set is an older man with active or convalescent COVID-19.

The chain carries TRBV15 and TRBJ2-1; 8 bases align to TRBD1. CDR3 length equals 16 residues. After removal of 2 bases from V and 4 bases from J, the junction contained 7 bases not matched to a gene. In germline, CDR1 is LNHNV, CDR2 YYDKDF (reference sequence). CDR3 sequence (DNA): TGTGCCACCAGCAGACGAGACGGGACAGGTTACAATGAGCAGTTCTTC. Protein product: CATSRRDGTGYNEQFF.

The chain employs TRBV10-3 and TRBJ2-2; the D gene is possibly TRBD2 (5 bases). The CDR3 runs to 17 residues. The V end was cut by 0 bases, the J end by 2 bases, with 13 bases between. Germline V gene lookup returns CDR1 ENHRY and CDR2 SYGVKD. The CDR3 loop is CAISESREGPNTGELFF. The DNA of the CDR3 is TGTGCCATCAGTGAGTCGAGAGAGGGCCCTAACACCGGGGAGCTGTTTTTT.

This chain connects TRBV5-1 to TRBJ2-7, with 8 positions matching TRBD2. The CDR3 has 16 residues. Germline trimming cut 4 bases from V and 3 bases from J; bases unmatched to any gene: 12. Germline CDR1 and CDR2: SGHRS and YFSETQ. The CDR3 DNA is TGCGCCAGCAGCGTCGCCGGGGGGGCGCTAAGCTACGAGCAGTACTTC. As protein: CASSVAGGALSYEQYF.

J is TRBJ1-5 and V is TRBV28, with D maybe TRBD1 (5 bases). The germline CDR1 and CDR2 sequences are MDHEN and SYDVKM. The CDR3 extends over 17 amino acids. The V end was cut by 6 bases, the J end by 1 base, with 19 bases between. In nucleotides, the CDR3 is TGTGCCAGCAGGCCATCAATGGGGGGATGGAGCAATCAGCCCCAGCATTTT. This gives the protein CASRPSMGGWSNQPQHF.

V and J are TRBV6-4 and TRBJ1-5, with D uncertain. V was pared by 0 bases and J by 0 bases, with 21 bases between. This CDR3 comprises 20 residues. Germline values: CDR1 MRHNA, CDR2 SNTAGT. The CDR3 protein is CASSDSADRNSRPSNQPQHF. As DNA, the CDR3 is TGTGCCAGCAGTGACTCGGCCGACCGTAACTCGAGGCCTAGCAATCAGCCCCAGCATTTT.

In this sample, this clone turned up once. The rearrangement joins TRBV5-6 to TRBJ1-1, with 11 bases that match TRBD1. V lost 4 bases to trimming and J lost 4 bases; unmatched junction nucleotides: 3. The CDR3 length is 14 residues. Germline lookup yields CDR1 SGHDT and CDR2 YYEEEE. CDR3 amino acids: CASSRGQGGTEAFF. In DNA form, the CDR3 reads TGTGCCAGCAGCCGGGGACAGGGGGGCACTGAAGCTTTCTTT.

This chain joins TRBV27 and TRBJ2-2; D is unclear. CDR3 length equals 15 residues. Germline V gene sequence: CDR1 MNHEY, CDR2 SMNVEV (reference sequence). Trimming took off 3 bases at V and 0 bases at J, with 8 bases between the two ends. CDR3 protein: CASSFLAANTGELFF. The CDR3 bases are TGTGCCAGCAGTTTCCTTGCGGCGAACACCGGGGAGCTGTTTTTT.

This clone came up once. V is TRBV28 and J is TRBJ2-7, with a tentative D call TRBD1 (6 bases). The CDR3 length is 14 residues. CDR1 and CDR2 from the germline V gene are MDHEN and SYDVKM. The V end lost 5 bases, the J end lost 2 bases, and 13 bases lay between the germline ends. The CDR3 region has the DNA TGTGCCAGCAGTGCCCACAGGGTGACCTACGAGCAGTACTTC. It is translated as CASSAHRVTYEQYF.

The chain combines TRBV15 with TRBJ2-3; maybe TRBD1 (6 bases). CDR1 LNHNV and CDR2 YYDKDF come from the germline V gene (reference sequence). The CDR3 consists of 13 residues. Trimming removed 7 bases at V and 5 bases at J, with 13 bases between. CDR3 in amino acids: CATTKGVGDTQYF. CDR3 coding DNA: TGTGCCACCACCAAGGGGGTTGGAGATACGCAGTATTTT.

Concerning this clone itself: An end of the junction does not agree with germline; a read error may underlie this. The J gene is TRBJ2-7, the V gene TRBV28; the match to TRBD2 covers 13 bases. The CDR3 loop spans 12 amino acids. Germline CDR1 MDHEN, CDR2 SYDVKM. The CDR3 loop reads CASRGLAGVTDF. CDR3 sequence (DNA): TGTGCCAGCAGAGGACTAGCGGGAGTTACCGACTTC.

The CDR3 spells CASSLFGLAGSYEQYF. The DNA of the CDR3 is TGTGCCAGCAGTTTGTTCGGACTAGCGGGGTCCTACGAGCAGTACTTC. V and J are TRBV27 and TRBJ2-7; 12 bases match TRBD2. The CDR3 has 16 residues. V lost 3 bases, J lost 1 base, and 4 bases stayed unmatched. Germline CDR1 and CDR2: MNHEY and SMNVEV (reference sequence).

This clone showed up just once. The chain carries TRBV24-1 and TRBJ2-7; maybe TRBD1 (5 bases). The CDR3 is 15 amino acids. V dropped 3 bases and J dropped 0 bases, with 11 bases sitting between them. Germline CDR1 and CDR2: KGHDR and SFDVKD. The CDR3 DNA sequence: TGTGCCACCAGTGATCCGACAGCGAGCTCCTACGAGCAGTACTTC. It encodes CATSDPTASSYEQYF.

This chain joins TRBV6-1 and TRBJ1-2; D may be TRBD1 (5 bases). The CDR3 runs 14 residues. V shed 2 bases and J shed 4 bases, with 11 bases lying between them. Per the germline V gene, CDR1 is MNHNS and CDR2 is SASEGT. CDR3 loop: CASSERTGGYGYTF. The CDR3 DNA follows: TGTGCCAGCAGTGAAAGGACCGGGGGCTATGGCTACACCTTC.

This clone was recorded only once. The V gene is TRBV28, the J gene TRBJ1-6; D is possibly TRBD1 (5 bases). The CDR3 runs to 15 residues. Trimming pared 6 bases from V and 0 bases from J, leaving 9 bases between. CDR1 and CDR2 from the germline V gene are MDHEN and SYDVKM. CDR3 in amino acids: CASRNRGSYNSPLHF. The CDR3 nucleotides read TGTGCCAGCAGGAATAGGGGCTCCTATAATTCACCCCTCCACTTT.

This chain connects TRBV20-1 to TRBJ2-3, with D tentatively TRBD2 (6 bases). CDR3 length equals 14 residues. Germline V lookup: CDR1 DFQATT, CDR2 SNEGSKA (reference sequence). The V end lost 3 bases, the J end lost 0 bases, and 10 bases lay between the germline ends. CDR3 coding DNA: TGCAGTGCTAGTGACGGGAGTAGCACAGATACGCAGTATTTT. Translating it yields CSASDGSSTDTQYF.